This T cell receptor beta chain stems from a study of PD-1 blockade in classical Hodgkin lymphoma. V dropped 1 base and J dropped 6 bases, with 12 bases sitting between them. The CDR3 covers 15 residues. Germline values: CDR1 SEHNR, CDR2 FQNEAQ (reference sequence). Produced via immunoSEQ multiplex PCR; TCRdb's table is partial and in-frame only. The repertoire holds more than 25,000 clones, with roughly three quarters as singletons. There was relapse after autologous stem cell transplantation in every patient, and there was variation in brentuximab vedotin exposure. Reported best responses ranged across complete response, partial response or progressive disease. Study-wide points: Healthy donors reportedly exceeded newly diagnosed patients in baseline TCR diversity. Individuals who commenced nivolumab within less than 1 year of ASCT were excluded. Before treatment, complete responders showed about the same diversity as newly diagnosed patients.

As to this clone: Its antigen is as yet unknown.

The chain is built from TRBV7-9 and TRBJ1-4; D perhaps matches TRBD1 (6 bases). The TCR was taken from a human donor with classical Hodgkin lymphoma. The input for sequencing was peripheral blood mononuclear cells (PBMCs), taken before the second cycle of nivolumab. CDR3 residues: CASSLDGGVDEKLFF. CDR3 DNA sequence: TGTGCCAGCAGCTTAGACGGGGGCGTTGATGAAAAACTGTTTTTT.